The clone carrying this T cell receptor beta chain has just a few counts. Antigen specificity is unknown. 5'RACE primed at constant segments yielded TCR alpha and TCR beta cDNA libraries bearing sample barcodes and UMIs. TCRdb itself ran the 5' RACE reads through MiXCR, one entry per CDR3 protein. The repertoire has a few hundred thousand distinct CDR3 sequences, approximately 23% of them found once; the top ten carry about 12%. With V trimmed by 4 bases and J by 3 bases, 4 bases remained unmatched. The length of the CDR3 is 15 residues. Germline CDR1 reads SGHNT; CDR2 reads YYREEE (reference sequence). The data are from a study of T-cell memory formation after mild COVID-19. Overall study results and limits: Clones contracting day 15 to 85 were balanced CD4/CD8; later expanders leaned CD4+.

The TCR comes from an adult woman who had mild COVID-19 (a few samples of this study predate the infection). Cell type and time point are not known. Material: PBMCs or a T cell subset sorted from them (not recorded which). The chain joins TRBV5-4 to TRBJ2-1; 10 bases are shared with TRBD2. The CDR3 nucleotides read TGTGCCAGCAGCCCCGGGACTAGCGTCTACAATGAGCAGTTCTTC. This encodes CASSPGTSVYNEQFF.